A single sample is the source of the 5 T cell receptor beta chains below, sequenced in a study of cytomegalovirus exposure and HLA in healthy donors. PCR employed 60 Vbeta and 13 Jbeta primers. Profiling relied on immunoSEQ multiplex PCR, and the TCRdb table lists in-frame clones only, not all of them. The profile shows 100,000 to 150,000 clones, about 81% of them singletons. Sequencing was done on a sample of PBMCs. These receptors originate from a woman in her 30s in good health and CMV-seronegative.

The genes are TRBV19 and TRBJ1-2; D unresolved. The CDR3 loop spans 15 amino acids. Germline-derived CDR1 and CDR2 are LNHDA and SQIVND (reference sequence). With 1 base removed from V and 1 base from J, the gap between germline ends came to 10 bases. The CDR3 nucleotides are TGTGCCAGTAGTATAGCCTCGGCAGGTAACTATGGCTACACCTTC. Protein sequence: CASSIASAGNYGYTF. Combining the CDR3 with reference TRBV19 and TRBJ1-2 gives the whole variable domain DGGITQSPKYLFRKEGQNVTLSCEQNLNHDAMYWYRQDPGQGLRLIYYSQIVNDFQKGDIAEGYSVSREKKESFPLTVTSAQKNPTAFYLCASSIASAGNYGYTFGSGTRLTVV.

The chain joins TRBV9 to TRBJ1-1; 9 bases fit TRBD1. The CDR3 covers 14 residues. Looked up from germline, CDR1 is SGDLS and CDR2 is YYNGEE. Trimming cost V 0 bases and J 6 bases; bases outside gene matches: 3. Here the CDR3 DNA reads TGTGCCAGCAGCGTAGGGGACAGGGCCGCTGAAGCTTTCTTT. It encodes CASSVGDRAAEAFF.

This clone has a single count. The chain joins TRBV6-1 to TRBJ2-7; the match to TRBD2 covers 8 bases. V lost 7 bases and J lost 5; bases outside the gene matches: 7. In germline, CDR1 is MNHNS, CDR2 SASEGT. This CDR3 comprises 13 residues. The CDR3 bases are TGTGCCAGCATCCAGCGGGAGACCGACGAGCAGTACTTC. Translating it yields CASIQRETDEQYF.

This chain joins TRBV29-1 and TRBJ1-2, with D possibly matching TRBD1 (5 bases). The V gene's germline CDR1 is SQVTM and CDR2 ANQGSEA. Trimming shortened V by 1 base and J by 4 bases, and 10 bases separated the two germline ends. The CDR3 consists of 13 residues. The CDR3 bases are TGCAGCGTTGAAGCGGGGCGGGGCTATGGCTACACCTTC. Its protein is CSVEAGRGYGYTF.

A few counts support this clone. V gene TRBV30 combines with J gene TRBJ2-2; a weak D match, TRBD2 (7 bases). CDR1 and CDR2 from the germline V gene are GTSNPN and SVGIG (reference sequence). Trimming pared 8 bases from V and 4 bases from J, leaving 23 bases between. This CDR3 comprises 16 residues. The CDR3 DNA reads TGTGCCCGCGGGACGGGGGGCCAATGGGGCACCGGGGAGCTGTTTTTT. This codes for CARGTGGQWGTGELFF.